This entry is about one T cell receptor (beta chain). Profiling relied on immunoSEQ multiplex PCR, and the TCRdb table lists in-frame clones only, not all of them. Among about 74,000 clones listed, approximately 80% were seen once. This entry comes from a study of technical replicates of blood from a few donors. Deletions cut 5 bases from V and 8 bases from J, with 24 bases between. CDR1 LNHDA and CDR2 SQIVND come from the germline V gene (reference sequence). The CDR3 runs to 16 residues. Material: PBMCs. The V gene is TRBV19, the J gene TRBJ1-2; D is uncertain. The TCR comes from a human donor in good health. Some clones in this sample may be carry-over from other donors' samples. The CDR3 loop is CASSVPGIRRSGGYTF. In DNA form, the CDR3 reads TGTGCCAGTAGTGTCCCGGGAATACGTAGATCGGGAGGCTACACCTTC.